Given below is one T cell receptor (beta chain) in context. Seattle patients were enrolled during active infection and followed longitudinally. In the original analysis: By means of reference gene primer amplification, nucleated cell counts were estimated. The repertoire was sequenced with immunoSEQ multiplex PCR; TCRdb's copy has only in-frame clones and lacks some. That table gives V, J and clone size, and the DNA gave D and trimming. The table shows fewer than 200,000 clones, with 70% to 90% occurring only once. This entry belongs to a study of blood T cell repertoires in COVID-19. Study-level background: Acute and convalescent COVID-19 samples came from the United States, Italy and Spain. PBMCs, B-cell-depleted T cells, or T cells were the source of the cDNA or gDNA that made up the material.

V lost 5 bases to trimming and J lost 4 bases; unmatched junction nucleotides: 12. CDR1 and CDR2 from the germline V gene are SEHNR and FQNEAQ (reference sequence). This CDR3 region has 16 residues. The sequenced material came from peripheral blood. The TCR sequence derives from a woman aged 80 or over with COVID-19, enrolled during active disease. The genes are TRBV7-9 and TRBJ2-5, with 8 bases identical to TRBD1. The CDR3: CASSTPRTGRRETQYF. CDR3 DNA sequence: TGTGCCAGCAGCACGCCCCGGACAGGGAGGAGAGAGACCCAGTACTTC.